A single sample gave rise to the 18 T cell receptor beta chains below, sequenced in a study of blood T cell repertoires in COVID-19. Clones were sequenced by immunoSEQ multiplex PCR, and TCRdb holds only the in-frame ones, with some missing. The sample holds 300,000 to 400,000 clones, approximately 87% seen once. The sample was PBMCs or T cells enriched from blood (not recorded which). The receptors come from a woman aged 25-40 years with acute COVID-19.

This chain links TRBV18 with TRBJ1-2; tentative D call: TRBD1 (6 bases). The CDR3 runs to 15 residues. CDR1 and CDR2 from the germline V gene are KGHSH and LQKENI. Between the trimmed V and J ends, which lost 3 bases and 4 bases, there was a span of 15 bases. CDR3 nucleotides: TGTGCCAGCTCACCGGGACAAATCACTGCCTATGGCTACACCTTC. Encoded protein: CASSPGQITAYGYTF.

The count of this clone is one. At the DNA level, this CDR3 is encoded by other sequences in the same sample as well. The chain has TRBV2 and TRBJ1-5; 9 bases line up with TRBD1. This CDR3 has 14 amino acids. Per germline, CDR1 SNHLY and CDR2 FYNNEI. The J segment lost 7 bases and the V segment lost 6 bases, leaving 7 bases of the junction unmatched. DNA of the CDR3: TGTGCCAGCAGCGCGGGACAGGGCGGGCAGCCCCAGCATTTT. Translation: CASSAGQGGQPQHF.

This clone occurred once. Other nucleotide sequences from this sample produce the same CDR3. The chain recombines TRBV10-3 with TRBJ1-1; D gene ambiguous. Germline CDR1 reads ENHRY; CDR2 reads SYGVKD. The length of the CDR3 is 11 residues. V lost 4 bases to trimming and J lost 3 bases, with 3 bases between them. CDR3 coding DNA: TGTGCCATCAGTGGAGACACTGAAGCTTTCTTT. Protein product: CAISGDTEAFF.

In DNA form, the CDR3 reads TGTGCCAGCAGTTTATTCGTGCTCGCAGGGGGAGGTAACTATGGCTACACCTTC. It specifies CASSLFVLAGGGNYGYTF. The rearrangement links TRBV28 to TRBJ1-2, with 7 bases aligning to TRBD1. Trimming removed 1 base from V and 1 base from J; junction bases left unmatched: 12. The germline gives CDR1 MDHEN, CDR2 SYDVKM. The CDR3 is 18 residues long.

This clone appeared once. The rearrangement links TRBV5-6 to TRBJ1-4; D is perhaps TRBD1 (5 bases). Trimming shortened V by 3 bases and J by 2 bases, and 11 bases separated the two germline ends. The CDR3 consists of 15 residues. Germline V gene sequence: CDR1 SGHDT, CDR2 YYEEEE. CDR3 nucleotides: TGTGCCAGCAGCTCGACAGAGAACACTAATGAAAAACTGTTTTTT. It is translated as CASSSTENTNEKLFF.

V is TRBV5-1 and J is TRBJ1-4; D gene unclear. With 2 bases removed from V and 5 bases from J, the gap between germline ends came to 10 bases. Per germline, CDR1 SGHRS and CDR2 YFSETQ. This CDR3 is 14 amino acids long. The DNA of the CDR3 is TGCGCCAGCAGCTTTTCCGGAGCAAATGAAAAACTGTTTTTT. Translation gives CASSFSGANEKLFF.

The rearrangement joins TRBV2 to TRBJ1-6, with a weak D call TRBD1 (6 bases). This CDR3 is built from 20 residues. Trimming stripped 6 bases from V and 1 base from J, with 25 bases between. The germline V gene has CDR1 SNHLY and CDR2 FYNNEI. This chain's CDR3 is CASSSPDSFIVVSYNSPLHF. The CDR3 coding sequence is TGTGCCAGCAGCTCGCCGGACAGTTTTATAGTTGTTTCCTATAATTCACCCCTCCACTTT.

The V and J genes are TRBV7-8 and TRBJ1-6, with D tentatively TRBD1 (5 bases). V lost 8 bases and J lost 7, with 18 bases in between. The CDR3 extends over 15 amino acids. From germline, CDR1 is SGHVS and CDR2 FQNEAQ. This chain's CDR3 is CASVPPGRTNSPLHF. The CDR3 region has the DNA TGTGCCAGCGTCCCTCCAGGGCGGACCAATTCACCCCTCCACTTT.

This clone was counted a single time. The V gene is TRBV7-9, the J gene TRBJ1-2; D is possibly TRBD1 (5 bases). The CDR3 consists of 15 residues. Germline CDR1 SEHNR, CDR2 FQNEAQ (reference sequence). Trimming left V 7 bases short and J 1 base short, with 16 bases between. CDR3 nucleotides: TGTGCCAGCACCACCTCTACAGACAGTAACTATGGCTACACCTTC. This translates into CASTTSTDSNYGYTF. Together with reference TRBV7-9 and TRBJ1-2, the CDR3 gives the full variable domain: DTGVSQNPRHKITKRGQNVTFRCDPISEHNRLYWYRQTLGQGPEFLTYFQNEAQLEKSRLLSDRFSAERPKGSFSTLEIQRTEQGDSAMYLCASTTSTDSNYGYTFGSGTRLTVV.

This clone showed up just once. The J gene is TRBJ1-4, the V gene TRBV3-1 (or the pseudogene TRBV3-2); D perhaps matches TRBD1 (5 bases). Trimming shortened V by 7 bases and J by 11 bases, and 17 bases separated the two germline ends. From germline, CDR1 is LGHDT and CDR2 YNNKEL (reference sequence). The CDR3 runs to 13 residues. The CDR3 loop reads CASTGDLREKLFF. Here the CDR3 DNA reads TGTGCCAGCACGGGGGATTTAAGGGAGAAACTGTTTTTT.

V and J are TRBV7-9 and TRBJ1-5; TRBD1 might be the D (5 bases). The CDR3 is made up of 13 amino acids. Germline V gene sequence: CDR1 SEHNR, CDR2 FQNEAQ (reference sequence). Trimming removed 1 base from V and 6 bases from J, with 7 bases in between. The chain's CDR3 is CASSLEGVQPQHF. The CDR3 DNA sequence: TGTGCCAGCAGCTTAGAAGGGGTTCAGCCCCAGCATTTT.

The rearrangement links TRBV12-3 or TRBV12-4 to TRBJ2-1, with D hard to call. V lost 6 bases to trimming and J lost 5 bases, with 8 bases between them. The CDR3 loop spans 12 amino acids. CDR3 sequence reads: CASRALNNEQFF. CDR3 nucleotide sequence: TGTGCCAGCAGAGCTCTAAACAATGAGCAGTTCTTC.

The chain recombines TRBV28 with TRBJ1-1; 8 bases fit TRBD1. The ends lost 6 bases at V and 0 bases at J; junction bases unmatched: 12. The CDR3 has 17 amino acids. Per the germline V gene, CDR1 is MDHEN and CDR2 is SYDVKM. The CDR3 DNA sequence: TGTGCCAGCAGAGATCGACAGGGGCACTCACTGAACACTGAAGCTTTCTTT. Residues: CASRDRQGHSLNTEAFF.

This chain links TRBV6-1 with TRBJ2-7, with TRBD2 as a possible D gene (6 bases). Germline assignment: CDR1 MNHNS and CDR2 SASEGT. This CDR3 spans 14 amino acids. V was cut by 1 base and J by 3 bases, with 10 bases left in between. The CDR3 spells CASSEGRVLYEQYF. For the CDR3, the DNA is TGTGCCAGCAGTGAAGGGAGGGTACTCTACGAGCAGTACTTC.

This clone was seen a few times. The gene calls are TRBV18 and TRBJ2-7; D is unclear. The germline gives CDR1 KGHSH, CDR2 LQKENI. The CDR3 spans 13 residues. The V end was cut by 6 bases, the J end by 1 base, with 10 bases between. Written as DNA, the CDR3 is TGTGCCAGCTCCCTAGACGATTCCTACGAGCAGTACTTC. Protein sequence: CASSLDDSYEQYF.

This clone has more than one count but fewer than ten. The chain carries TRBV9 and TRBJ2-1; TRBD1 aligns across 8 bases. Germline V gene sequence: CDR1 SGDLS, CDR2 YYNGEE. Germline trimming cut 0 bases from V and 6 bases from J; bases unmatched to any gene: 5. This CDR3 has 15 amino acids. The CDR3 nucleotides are TGTGCCAGCAGCGTAGATGGACAGGGATCCAATGAGCAGTTCTTC. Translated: CASSVDGQGSNEQFF.

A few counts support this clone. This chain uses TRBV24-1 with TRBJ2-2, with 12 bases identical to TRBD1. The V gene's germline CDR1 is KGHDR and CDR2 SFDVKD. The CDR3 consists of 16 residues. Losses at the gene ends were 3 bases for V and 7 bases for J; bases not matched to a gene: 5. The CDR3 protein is CATSDPGTGGIGELFF. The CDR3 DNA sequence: TGTGCCACCAGTGATCCCGGGACAGGGGGCATCGGGGAGCTGTTTTTT.

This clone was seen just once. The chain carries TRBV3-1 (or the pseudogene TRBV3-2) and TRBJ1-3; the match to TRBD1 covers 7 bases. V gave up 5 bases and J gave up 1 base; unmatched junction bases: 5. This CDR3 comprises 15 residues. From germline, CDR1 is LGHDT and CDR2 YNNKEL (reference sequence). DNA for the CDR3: TGTGCCAGCAGCGCCCGGGACAGATCTGGAAACACCATATATTTT. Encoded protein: CASSARDRSGNTIYF.